The clone carrying this T cell receptor beta chain occurred many times. Antigen specificity is unknown. Authors of the study amplified TCR beta CDR3 regions from RNA transcripts. A set of HTBI primers served as the primers for a first-round RT-PCR of the TCR CDR3. TCRdb called the multiplex PCR reads again in MiXCR, with one record for every CDR3 protein. The table shows approximately 400,000 distinct CDR3 sequences, with around an eighth occurring only once. Germline V gives CDR1 SGHAT, CDR2 FQNNGV. V was cut by 5 bases and J by 1 base, with 8 bases left in between. This CDR3 has 13 residues. The sample originates from a study of T cells in Graves' hyperthyroidism and ophthalmopathy. Whole-study results and caveats: The model's output predicted ophthalmopathy at a median of roughly seven months prior to onset. Most thyroid-expanded clonotypes above 0.001 were also found in blood.

Ophthalmopathy cases met thresholds of Clinical Activity Score at least 3, NOSPECS grade at least 4 and duration under 3 months. Uncontrolled infection, other autoimmune disease, pregnancy or lactation disqualified patients from enrolment. This sequence originates from a man aged 50 or older with Graves' ophthalmopathy. The rearrangement uses TRBV11-2 and TRBJ1-1; the D is unclear. Sequencing was done on a sample of blood. CDR3 nucleotides: TGTGCCAGCAGCAAAGTGGGGAACACTGAAGCTTTCTTT. This translates into CASSKVGNTEAFF.